This TCR beta chain was captured by sequencing in a study of blood T cell repertoires in COVID-19. Recruits, aged roughly 18 to 95 years, lived in 24 US areas. In the source study's methods: By means of reference gene primer amplification, nucleated cell counts were estimated. Sequenced by immunoSEQ multiplex PCR; TCRdb stores in-frame clones only, minus some. That table gives V, J and clone size, and the DNA gave D and trimming. The table has 250,000 to 350,000 clones, around 89% seen once. The germline gives CDR1 SNHLY, CDR2 FYNNEI. This CDR3 has 15 residues. Germline trimming cut 6 bases from V and 1 base from J; bases unmatched to any gene: 3. This clone was seen a few times. Other DNA sequences in the same sample also yield this CDR3.

The receptor's source is a woman aged 45 to 65 who had recovered from COVID-19. The chain recombines TRBV2 with TRBJ2-2; 9 bases line up with TRBD1. Sequenced input: PBMCs or T cells enriched from blood (not recorded which). This CDR3 is CASRGTGRNTGELFF. CDR3 DNA sequence: TGTGCCAGCAGGGGGACAGGGCGGAACACCGGGGAGCTGTTTTTT.